This section outlines one T cell receptor (beta chain) sequence together with its context. From germline, CDR1 is SGHTA and CDR2 FQGNSA. Trimming pared 5 bases from V and 4 bases from J, leaving 16 bases between. CDR3 size: 15 residues. Via MiXCR, TCRdb re-called the RT-PCR reads, giving one row per CDR3 protein. The sample has about 700,000 distinct CDR3 sequences; 12% to 15% are singletons. The chain couples TRBV7-2 to TRBJ2-3; TRBD2 is a possible D gene (6 bases). The clonotype originates from a female donor in good health, serving as a healthy control. The sequenced sample was memory CD4+ T cells from blood. CDR3 in amino acids: CASSRGFPPPDTQYF. The CDR3 nucleotides are TGTGCCAGCAGCCGGGGGTTTCCCCCCCCAGATACGCAGTATTTT.